These 8 T cell receptor beta chains were sequenced from one sample in a study of blood T cells in healthy people across ages (dated by TCRdb to the mid-2010s). Library method: 5' RACE. Instrument on record: Illumina HiSeq 2500. The second PCR ran for roughly 7 to 11 cycles and used a J-beta primer mix along with a sample-barcoded 5' primer. Using fastp at Q25 and MiXCR, TCRdb reprocessed the public reads and kept productive beta chains. Under each unique CDR3 protein, matching rows form one entry showing the most common genes and DNA. This sample comprises roughly 2 million distinct CDR3 sequences, approximately 50% of them detected only once. Of the sample, less than 2.5% is held by the ten largest clones. Input material: blood. The receptor source for this set is a woman in her forties in good health.

The chain uses TRBV13 and TRBJ1-1; D unclear. Trimming cost V 1 base and J 7 bases, with 4 bases left between them. Germline values: CDR1 PRHDT, CDR2 FYEKMQ (reference sequence). The CDR3 contains 11 residues. The CDR3 here is CASSLVLEAFF. DNA of the CDR3: TGTGCCAGCAGCTTAGTACTTGAAGCTTTCTTT.

V usage is TRBV29-1 and J usage is TRBJ1-2; 9 bases are a match to TRBD1. This CDR3 has 13 amino acids. The junction had 8 bases not matched to a gene; V was cut back by 4 bases and J by 8 bases. CDR1 and CDR2 (germline): SQVTM, ANQGSEA. CDR3 sequence (DNA): TGCAGCGTTGCCTCGACAGGGGGGGAAGGCTACACCTTC. Translation: CSVASTGGEGYTF.

This clonotype was recorded a few times. The J gene is TRBJ1-6, the V gene TRBV2, with D perhaps TRBD1 (5 bases). The CDR3 extends over 13 amino acids. The germline V gene has CDR1 SNHLY and CDR2 FYNNEI. The ends were cut back, 3 bases at V and 10 bases at J, with 10 bases in the middle. The CDR3 DNA reads as TGTGCCAGCAGTGAGGCGGGGGACTCACCCCTCCACTTT. Its translation: CASSEAGDSPLHF.

This clonotype showed up just a few times. The CDR3 bases are TGTGCCAGCACGGGGAGTGATCAGCCCCAGCATTTT. As protein: CASTGSDQPQHF. V and J are TRBV12-3 or TRBV12-4 and TRBJ1-5; D is unclear. Trimming pared 7 bases from V and 5 bases from J, leaving 9 bases between. CDR3 size: 12 residues.

This rearrangement joins TRBV28 to TRBJ2-1; 9 nucleotides match TRBD1. With 1 base clipped from V and 8 bases from J, the junction kept 6 bases outside the gene matches. CDR1 is MDHEN, CDR2 SYDVKM, per germline. The CDR3 spans 15 residues. The CDR3 protein is CASSLYRDRAHEQFF. As DNA, the CDR3 is TGTGCCAGCAGTTTATACCGGGACAGGGCGCATGAGCAGTTCTTC. Variable domain in full (rest from reference TRBV28 and TRBJ2-1): DVKVTQSSRYLVKRTGEKVFLECVQDMDHENMFWYRQDPGLGLRLIYFSYDVKMKEKGDIPEGYSVSREKKERFSLILESASTNQTSMYLCASSLYRDRAHEQFFGPGTRLTVL.

The rearrangement joins TRBV6-5 to TRBJ1-1; D ambiguous. CDR3 length: 16 residues. Germline loops: CDR1 MNHEY, CDR2 SVGAGI. Trimming removed 6 bases at V and 1 base at J, with 18 bases between. CDR3 sequence: CASSPGTGLANTEAFF. The CDR3 DNA reads as TGTGCCAGCAGCCCCGGTACGGGGTTAGCGAACACTGAAGCTTTCTTT.

This clonotype was found once. The chain has TRBV25-1 and TRBJ1-2; D is possibly TRBD1 (5 bases). The CDR3 has 15 residues. Trimming stripped 2 bases from V and 5 bases from J, with 15 bases between. The V gene's germline CDR1 is MGHDK and CDR2 SYGVNS. For the CDR3, the DNA is TGTGCCAGCAGTGAAGAAGGGAAGGGGCTTTATGGCTACACCTTC. Protein: CASSEEGKGLYGYTF.

The chain has TRBV12-3 or TRBV12-4 and TRBJ1-5, with 7 bases that match TRBD1. CDR3 length: 14 amino acids. V gave up 5 bases and J gave up 6 bases; unmatched junction bases: 7. The CDR3 protein is CASSATGAGQPQHF. CDR3 sequence (DNA): TGTGCCAGCAGTGCAACAGGGGCGGGTCAGCCCCAGCATTTT.